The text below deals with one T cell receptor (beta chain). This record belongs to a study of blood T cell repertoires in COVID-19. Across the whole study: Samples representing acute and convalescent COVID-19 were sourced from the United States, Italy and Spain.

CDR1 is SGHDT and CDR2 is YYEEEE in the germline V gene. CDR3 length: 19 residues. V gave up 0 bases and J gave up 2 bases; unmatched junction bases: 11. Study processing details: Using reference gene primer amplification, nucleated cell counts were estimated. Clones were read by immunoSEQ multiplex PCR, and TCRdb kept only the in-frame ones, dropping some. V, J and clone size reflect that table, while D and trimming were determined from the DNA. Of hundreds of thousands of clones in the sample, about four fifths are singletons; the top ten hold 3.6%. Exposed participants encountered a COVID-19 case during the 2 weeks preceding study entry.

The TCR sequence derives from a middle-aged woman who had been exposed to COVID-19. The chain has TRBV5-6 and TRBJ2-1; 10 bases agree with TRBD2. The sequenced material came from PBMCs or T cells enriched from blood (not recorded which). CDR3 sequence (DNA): TGTGCCAGCAGCTTGGCCAAGCGGGGGGGTCGCTGGGCCTACAATGAGCAGTTCTTC. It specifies CASSLAKRGGRWAYNEQFF.